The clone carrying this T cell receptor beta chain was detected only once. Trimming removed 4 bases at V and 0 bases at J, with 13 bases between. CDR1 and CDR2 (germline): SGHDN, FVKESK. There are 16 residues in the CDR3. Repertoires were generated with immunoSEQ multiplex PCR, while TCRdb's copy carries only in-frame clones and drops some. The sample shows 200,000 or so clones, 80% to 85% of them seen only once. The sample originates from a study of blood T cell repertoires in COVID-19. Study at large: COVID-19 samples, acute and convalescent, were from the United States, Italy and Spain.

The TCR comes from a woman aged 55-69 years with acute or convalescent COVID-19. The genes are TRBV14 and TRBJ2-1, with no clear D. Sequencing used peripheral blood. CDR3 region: CASSLGSPSSYNEQFF. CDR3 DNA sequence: TGTGCCAGCAGCCTCGGCTCCCCTAGCTCCTACAATGAGCAGTTCTTC.